The sequence of this TCR beta chain was determined in a study of blood T cell repertoires in COVID-19. Some clones are missing from TCRdb's copy, which holds only in-frame ones; the method was immunoSEQ multiplex PCR. The sample consists of about 160,000 clones, approximately 85% of them appearing once. Seattle enrolled patients during active infection and tracked them longitudinally. V shed 5 bases, J shed 4 bases, and the junction held 5 bases outside the gene matches. Germline CDR1 and CDR2: SGHRS and YFSETQ. This CDR3 region has 15 residues. The rearrangement joins TRBV5-1 to TRBJ2-1, with TRBD1 matching over 11 bases. This receptor was obtained from an elderly man with COVID-19, enrolled during active disease. Material: peripheral blood. CDR3 sequence (DNA): TGCGCCAGCAGTTCTGGACAGGGGGCGTACAATGAGCAGTTCTTC. Protein: CASSSGQGAYNEQFF.